Listed below are T cell receptor beta chains from one sample, sequenced in a study of T-cell reconstitution after alpha-beta-depleted transplantation in children. TCRdb passed the PCR reads through MiXCR, listing each CDR3 protein once. The sample has about 200,000 distinct CDR3 sequences, 6.3% seen once. Here the sequenced sample was PBMCs, taken before TCRalphabeta/CD19-depleted stem cell transplant. The receptors were sampled from a girl under three years old with combined immunodeficiency, due to receive a stem cell transplant. The CDR3 runs from the conserved cysteine through the conserved F or W. The order of the fields is V gene, CDR3 length, CDR3 protein.

TRBV5-6 15 CASSLGGLDQETQYF
TRBV2 16 CASSSMTFWAKNIQYF
TRBV5-6 13 CASSYGTNYEQYF
TRBV12-3/TRBV12-4 14 CASSSQSWNTEAFF
TRBV7-2 14 CASSLGANGNTIYF
TRBV6-2/TRBV6-3 14 CASSRSGQVREQYF
TRBV3-2 15 CASSSWTSGKNIQYF
TRBV5-1 15 CASSATGDLNYGYTF
TRBV28 16 CASSDRMRDRNYEQYF
TRBV20-1 15 CSAKPGLAGYNEQFF
TRBV12-3/TRBV12-4 11 CASSYSYGYTF
TRBV20-1 19 CSARLYPGQGLTNTGELFF
TRBV12-3/TRBV12-4 16 CASSFGAGAKNSPLHF
TRBV5-1 15 CASTPTGNSGNTIYF
TRBV7-8 15 CASSLIMSSTAEAFF
TRBV9 15 CASSVGVTPADTQYF
TRBV5-1 17 CASSFRGTGLQYNEQFF
TRBV14 12 CASSLYSGELFF
TRBV7-9 17 CASNPPGLAAIYNEQFF
TRBV29-1 13 CSVLGQTNTEAFF
TRBV7-9 16 CASSLGRTSGRNTQYF
TRBV9 17 CASSAPLSGGGTDTQYF
TRBV7-2 17 CASSSRGVTGPNYEQYF
TRBV7-8 19 CASSLAILAGGPHTGELFF
TRBV20-1 17 CSAKPFWIAGGPLGQFF
TRBV7-9 15 CASSLVSGGRPTQYF
TRBV28 15 CASRFTGTTFGEQYF
TRBV5-6 16 CASSFVSWRGIYEQYF
TRBV9 13 CASSGLAGTEQFF
TRBV9 13 CASSVTNTGELFF
TRBV28 14 CASLGTGAYNEQFF
TRBV11-2 13 CASQRFGANVLTF
TRBV2 13 CASRVPSYNEQFF
TRBV28 14 CASSLSVGGNEQYF
TRBV10-3 13 CAIRVIGGDTQYF
TRBV4-1 16 CASSQVSGAGIYGYTF
TRBV29-1 12 CSVGGSTYEQYF
TRBV4-3 17 CASSQDNGGAPNYGYTF
TRBV6-2/TRBV6-3 15 CASSSLAVPYNEQFF
TRBV29-1 12 CSVGQGPKTQYF
TRBV29-1 13 CSVERGVTYEQYF
TRBV6-5 16 CASTPLGGARGETQYF
TRBV27 15 CASSTPGDPYNEQFF
TRBV5-6 14 CASSLAVGADTQYF